This T cell receptor beta chain was recovered during a study of early T cells in non-severe SARS-CoV-2 infection. This clonotype has a count of ten or more. The germline V gene has CDR1 SGHTA and CDR2 FQGNSA. V was trimmed by 5 bases and J by 4 bases, leaving 12 bases between them. This CDR3 spans 13 amino acids. TCRdb fed the 5' RACE reads into MiXCR, producing one record per CDR3 protein. The sample shows approximately 22,000 distinct CDR3 sequences, about 4.5% of them seen only once. V and J are TRBV7-2 and TRBJ2-7; tentatively, D is TRBD1 (6 bases). This receptor was obtained from an adult who was a healthcare worker with PCR-confirmed SARS-CoV-2 infection or an uninfected control (not recorded which). The source material was whole blood. The CDR3 loop reads CASSTGQEYEQYF. The CDR3 nucleotides are TGTGCCAGCAGCACGGGACAAGAGTACGAGCAGTACTTC.